This is a list of T cell receptor beta chains from one sample in a study of shared clonotypes between healthy human individuals. Only in-frame clones appear in the TCRdb table, and some are missing; sequencing was by immunoSEQ multiplex PCR. Here the sample spans 1.5 million to 2.5 million clones, approximately 94% being singletons. Sequenced material: naive CD8+ T cells sorted from blood. The receptor set was obtained from a man aged 18 to 30 in good health. Both conserved end residues are part of each CDR3. A D gene is named only where the DNA matches it firmly. Only some rows state a clone size, as once, few, many or a class for expanded clones.

j_call d_call clone_size v_call cdr3_aa cdr3_nt
TRBJ2-3 . . TRBV6-6 CASSFAYSPATDTQYF TGTGCCAGCAGTTTCGCGTACTCCCCCGCCACAGATACGCAGTATTTT
TRBJ2-7 . . TRBV27 CASSFRGNYEQYF TGTGCCAGCAGTTTTCGGGGGAATTACGAGCAGTACTTC
TRBJ1-1 . . TRBV28 CASSKIRAVGEAFF TGTGCCAGCAGTAAGATAAGGGCCGTCGGTGAAGCTTTCTTT
TRBJ1-5 . . TRBV7-3 CASSSDGPNSPQHF TGTGCCAGCAGCTCCGACGGACCTAACTCGCCCCAGCATTTT
TRBJ1-6 TRBD1 . TRBV10-2 CASSPGQGNSPLHF TGCGCCAGCAGTCCTGGACAGGGGAATTCACCCCTCCACTTT
TRBJ1-5 . . TRBV28 CASSLEVLNQPQHF TGTGCCAGCAGTTTAGAGGTCCTCAATCAGCCCCAGCATTTT
TRBJ1-3 . few TRBV7-2 CASSFILTGRSGNTIYF TGTGCCAGCAGCTTTATCTTAACGGGACGCTCTGGAAACACCATATATTTT
TRBJ2-7 TRBD2 . TRBV5-4 CASSLGLAVPYEQYF TGTGCCAGCAGCTTGGGACTAGCGGTCCCCTACGAGCAGTACTTC
TRBJ2-7 TRBD2 . TRBV19 CASSLEPGLLPYEQYF TGTGCCAGTAGTCTGGAACCGGGACTATTGCCCTACGAGCAGTACTTC
TRBJ2-7 . . TRBV27 CASSSGWGVYTDEQYF TGTGCCAGCAGTTCTGGTTGGGGGGTCTATACGGACGAGCAGTACTTC
TRBJ1-1 . . TRBV6-6 CASSSNPQGVGTEAFF TGTGCCAGCAGTTCTAATCCACAGGGAGTCGGCACTGAAGCTTTCTTT
TRBJ2-7 TRBD2 . TRBV5-6 CASSSSGGDEQYF TGTGCCAGCAGCTCGTCGGGGGGGGACGAGCAGTACTTC
TRBJ1-5 . . TRBV19 CASSPDPGPQHF TGTGCCAGTAGTCCAGACCCGGGGCCCCAGCATTTT
TRBJ2-7 . once TRBV5-1 CASSFYHSKYEQYF TGCGCCAGCAGCTTCTACCACTCAAAATACGAGCAGTACTTC
TRBJ2-7 TRBD2 once TRBV4-1 CASSQRSGASEQYF TGCGCCAGCAGCCAGAGGAGCGGGGCGTCGGAGCAGTACTTC
TRBJ2-1 . . TRBV10-1 CASSDGGEQFF TGCGCCAGCAGTGATGGGGGTGAGCAGTTCTTC
TRBJ1-4 . once TRBV27 CASSYGGSAIGKLFF TGTGCCAGCAGTTACGGGGGCTCGGCTATCGGAAAACTGTTTTTT
TRBJ1-6 . . TRBV28 CASKENNSPLHF TGTGCCAGCAAGGAAAATAATTCACCCCTCCACTTT
TRBJ2-7 . . TRBV2 CASSNLYSYEQYF TGTGCCAGCAGTAACCTCTACTCCTACGAGCAGTACTTC
TRBJ1-2 . . TRBV6-1 CATRTLGDNYAGYTF TGTGCCACCAGAACCCTAGGTGACAACTATGCGGGCTACACCTTC
TRBJ2-7 TRBD2 . TRBV4-3 CASSQDRPSGTYEQYF TGCGCCAGCAGCCAAGATCGGCCTAGCGGGACCTACGAGCAGTACTTC
TRBJ2-7 TRBD2 . TRBV4-1 CASSPETSGSYEQYF TGCGCCAGCAGCCCAGAGACTAGCGGGAGCTACGAGCAGTACTTC
TRBJ2-7 . once TRBV21-1 CASSRKRGNSYEQYF TGTGCCAGCAGCCGAAAGCGGGGGAACTCCTACGAGCAGTACTTC
TRBJ2-4 . . TRBV27 CASSSFPLAKNIQYF TGTGCCAGCAGTTCATTTCCCTTAGCCAAAAACATTCAGTACTTC
TRBJ2-7 . . TRBV19 CASSIYGGTIYEQYF TGTGCCAGTAGTATCTATGGGGGGACCATCTACGAGCAGTACTTC
TRBJ1-4 TRBD1 . TRBV19 CASKDRGAGNEKLFF TGTGCCAGTAAAGACAGGGGAGCCGGGAATGAAAAACTGTTTTTT
TRBJ2-3 TRBD2 . TRBV7-9 CASSLSGGSTDTQYF TGTGCCAGCAGCTTAAGCGGGGGAAGCACAGATACGCAGTATTTT
TRBJ2-7 . . TRBV19 CASSIAVYYEQYF TGTGCCAGTAGTATAGCAGTCTACTACGAGCAGTACTTC
TRBJ2-7 TRBD2 . TRBV27 CASSFGTRNEQYF TGTGCCAGCAGTTTCGGGACTAGAAACGAGCAGTACTTC
TRBJ1-2 TRBD1 . TRBV19 CASGQGAVSYGYTF TGTGCCAGCGGACAGGGGGCGGTCTCCTATGGCTACACCTTC
TRBJ2-1 . . TRBV9 CASSFDWELSNEQFF TGTGCCAGCAGCTTTGACTGGGAACTTAGCAATGAGCAGTTCTTC
TRBJ2-7 TRBD2 . TRBV4-2 CASSQDWDPGLWSYEQYF TGTGCCAGCAGCCAAGACTGGGATCCGGGACTATGGTCCTACGAGCAGTACTTC
TRBJ2-3 TRBD2 . TRBV9 CASSVEGGLAGAQTDTQYF TGTGCCAGCAGCGTAGAAGGGGGACTAGCGGGGGCCCAGACAGATACGCAGTATTTT
TRBJ2-5 . . TRBV10-3 CAISESGNEAQETQYF TGTGCCATCAGTGAGAGTGGGAACGAAGCCCAAGAGACCCAGTACTTC
TRBJ2-5 . . TRBV9 CASSQGSAGLQETQYF TGTGCCAGCAGCCAAGGGTCGGCCGGACTCCAAGAGACCCAGTACTTC
TRBJ2-7 TRBD1 . TRBV4-1 CASSQEGTGSYEQYF TGCGCCAGCAGCCAAGAGGGGACAGGTTCCTACGAGCAGTACTTC
TRBJ1-5 . few TRBV4-1 CASSQGSEALRHF TGCGCCAGCAGCCAAGGTTCCGAGGCCTTGCGGCATTTT
TRBJ2-7 . . TRBV5-6 CASPNGSYEQYF TGTGCCAGCCCGAATGGGTCCTACGAGCAGTACTTC
TRBJ2-1 TRBD2 . TRBV6-1 CASSSLAGGLNEQFF TGTGCCAGCAGTAGCCTAGCGGGGGGGCTAAATGAGCAGTTCTTC
TRBJ2-1 . . TRBV11-1 CASSLLNFEQFF TGTGCCAGCAGCTTACTCAATTTTGAGCAGTTCTTC
TRBJ2-3 . . TRBV2 CASSPGVGAPDTQYF TGTGCCAGCAGTCCCGGGGTGGGGGCCCCAGATACGCAGTATTTT
TRBJ2-1 TRBD2 . TRBV6-1 CASSETSGSPPEQFF TGTGCCAGCAGTGAAACTAGCGGGAGCCCCCCCGAGCAGTTCTTC
TRBJ1-1 TRBD1 . TRBV30 CAWSVTGGSTEAFF TGTGCCTGGAGTGTAACAGGGGGGAGCACTGAAGCTTTCTTT
TRBJ2-1 . . TRBV4-2 CASRAHNEQFF TGTGCCAGCAGGGCCCACAATGAGCAGTTCTTC
TRBJ2-3 TRBD2 . TRBV19 CASSIVLAGGDTQYF TGTGCCAGTAGTATAGTTCTAGCGGGAGGAGATACGCAGTATTTT
TRBJ1-1 . . TRBV25-1 CASSDDRFMNTEAFF TGTGCCAGCAGTGATGACAGGTTCATGAACACTGAAGCTTTCTTT
TRBJ1-1 . few TRBV4-1 CASSQEEGENTEAFF TGCGCCAGCAGCCAAGAAGAAGGGGAGAACACTGAAGCTTTCTTT
TRBJ2-1 . . TRBV4-1 CASSPGASYNEQFF TGCGCCAGCAGCCCGGGAGCCTCCTACAATGAGCAGTTCTTC
TRBJ2-7 . . TRBV6-1 CASSDWVIYEQYF TGTGCCAGCAGCGACTGGGTTATCTACGAGCAGTACTTC
TRBJ2-5 . once TRBV7-6 CASSLDWEETQYF TGTGCCAGCAGCTTAGATTGGGAAGAGACCCAGTACTTC